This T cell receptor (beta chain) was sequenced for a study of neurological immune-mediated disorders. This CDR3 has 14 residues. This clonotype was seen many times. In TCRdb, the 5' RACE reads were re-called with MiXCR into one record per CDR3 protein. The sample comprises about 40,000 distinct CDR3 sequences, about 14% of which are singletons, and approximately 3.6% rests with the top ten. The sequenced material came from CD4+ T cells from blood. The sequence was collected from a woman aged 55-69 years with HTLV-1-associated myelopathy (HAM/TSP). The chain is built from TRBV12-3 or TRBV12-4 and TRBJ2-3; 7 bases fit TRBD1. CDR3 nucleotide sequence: TGTGCGATCAAAGGGGGCATTAGCACAGATACGCAGTATTTT. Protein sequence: CAIKGGISTDTQYF.